The 9 T cell receptor beta chains reported below all come from one sample, sequenced in a study of T-cell reconstitution after alpha-beta-depleted transplantation in children. For TCRbeta, the library was prepared with unique molecular identifiers. TCRdb itself ran the PCR reads through MiXCR, one entry per CDR3 protein. This table holds around 800,000 distinct CDR3 sequences, approximately 15% found once. The sample in question was PBMCs, mostly from graft donor cells, obtained 360 days after TCRalphabeta/CD19-depleted stem cell transplant. Receptors were obtained from a male patient between 10 and 17 years old who had a stem cell transplant for acute lymphoblastic leukemia, so the T cells may come from the graft donor.

This clonotype was counted a few times. V gene TRBV10-2 combines with J gene TRBJ2-2, with a weak D call TRBD1 (6 bases). The CDR3 extends over 18 amino acids. Looked up from germline, CDR1 is WSHSY and CDR2 is SAAADI. V was pared by 8 bases and J by 2 bases, with 24 bases between. The CDR3 loop is CASLWSAGDGVNTGELFF. The CDR3, as DNA: TGCGCCAGCCTTTGGTCGGCAGGGGATGGCGTAAACACCGGGGAGCTGTTTTTT.

This clonotype was detected many times. The chain employs TRBV20-1 and TRBJ1-2; D perhaps matches TRBD1 (5 bases). The CDR3 consists of 10 residues. Per germline, CDR1 DFQATT and CDR2 SNEGSKA (reference sequence). Deletions cut 5 bases from V and 6 bases from J, with 7 bases between. Here the CDR3 reads CSAGDDGYTF. CDR3 bases: TGCAGTGCTGGGGACGATGGCTACACCTTC.

This clonotype has a count of ten or more. The V gene is TRBV12-5, the J gene TRBJ2-2, with unresolved D. This CDR3 is 12 amino acids long. V was pared by 6 bases and J by 6 bases, with 8 bases between. The germline gives CDR1 LGHNT, CDR2 FRNRAP. The chain's CDR3 is CASGLGAGELFF. The CDR3 DNA reads as TGTGCTAGTGGCCTGGGTGCCGGGGAGCTGTTTTTT.

This clonotype has just a few counts. V usage is TRBV21-1 and J usage is TRBJ1-5; TRBD1, as called in the table, went unchecked against the DNA. TRBV21-1 is listed as a pseudogene. The CDR3 extends over 16 amino acids. The CDR3 nucleotides read TGTGCCAGCAGCAAGAGATTAAGGGGGCAGGATCAGCCCCAGCATTTT. It is translated as CASSKRLRGQDQPQHF.

This clonotype was seen many times. This sequence joins TRBV25-1 and TRBJ2-7; no clear D gene. Germline lookup yields CDR1 MGHDK and CDR2 SYGVNS. The CDR3 consists of 14 residues. The V end lost 4 bases, the J end lost 6 bases, and 16 bases lay between the germline ends. The CDR3 region is CASSGVTALGEQYF. The CDR3 bases are TGTGCCAGCAGTGGCGTGACGGCGTTAGGCGAGCAGTACTTC.

The CDR3 DNA sequence: TGTGCCAGCAGCCAAGTACTCAATTCAGGAGCTTTCTTT. This encodes CASSQVLNSGAFF. The chain has TRBV14 and TRBJ1-1, with no clear D. Trimming cost V 1 base and J 10 bases, with 13 bases left between them. In germline, CDR1 is SGHDN, CDR2 FVKESK. The CDR3 runs 13 residues.

The chain joins TRBV4-1 to TRBJ2-5; no firm D call. CDR1 is MGHRA and CDR2 is YSYEKL in the germline V gene. This CDR3 is built from 14 residues. V dropped 1 base and J dropped 5 bases, with 11 bases sitting between them. CDR3: CASSQVGSVETQYF. DNA for the CDR3: TGCGCCAGCAGCCAAGTCGGGTCTGTCGAGACCCAGTACTTC.

This clonotype was seen a handful of times. This chain connects TRBV5-1 to TRBJ1-6, with D perhaps TRBD1 (5 bases). Germline CDR1 reads SGHRS; CDR2 reads YFSETQ. This CDR3 has 17 amino acids. Trimming stripped 0 bases from V and 9 bases from J, with 19 bases between. The CDR3 sequence is CASSLGVGGATGSPLHF. As DNA, the CDR3 is TGCGCCAGCAGCTTGGGTGTAGGAGGGGCAACCGGTTCACCCCTCCACTTT. The full variable domain, in which reference TRBV5-1 and TRBJ1-6 provide the parts outside the CDR3, is KAGVTQTPRYLIKTRGQQVTLSCSPISGHRSVSWYQQTPGQGLQFLFEYFSETQRNKGNFPGRFSGRQFSNSRSEMNVSTLELGDSALYLCASSLGVGGATGSPLHFGNGTRLTVT.

This clonotype came up many times. The chain couples TRBV5-5 to TRBJ2-1; D ambiguous. CDR3 length: 14 residues. Trimming pared 0 bases from V and 4 bases from J, leaving 8 bases between. Germline V CDR1 and CDR2: SGHKS, YYEKEE (reference sequence). The CDR3 DNA is TGTGCCAGCAGCTTGGTAGAGTCTTACAATGAGCAGTTCTTC. It yields the protein CASSLVESYNEQFF. The entire variable domain, with the rest obtained from reference TRBV5-5 and TRBJ2-1, is as follows: DAGVTQSPTHLIKTRGQQVTLRCSPISGHKSVSWYQQVLGQGPQFIFQYYEKEERGRGNFPDRFSARQFPNYSSELNVNALLLGDSALYLCASSLVESYNEQFFGPGTRLTVL.